This TCR beta chain is from a study of cytomegalovirus exposure and HLA in healthy donors. To note about this clone: Its cognate antigen is unknown.

Study-level results: Confirmation in vitro established that a few CMV-associated chains were specific for CMV antigens. The study had only CMV serostatus as immune exposure information.

The CDR3 consists of 15 residues. V lost 6 bases, J lost 3 bases, and 10 bases stayed unmatched. Germline CDR1 LNHDA, CDR2 SQIVND (reference sequence). 60 Vbeta and 13 Jbeta primers were used in PCR. Generated by immunoSEQ multiplex PCR, the TCRdb table keeps only in-frame clones and is missing some. This table holds around 130,000 clones, roughly 79% found once. Sequencing used PBMCs. The V call is TRBV19, the J call TRBJ1-2, with TRBD1 identical over 7 bases. This TCR was recovered from a boy younger than 10 in good health and CMV-seronegative. Here the CDR3 reads CASRDTNRGHYGYTF. The CDR3 DNA reads TGTGCCAGTAGGGACACCAACAGGGGACACTATGGCTACACCTTC. The full variable domain, completed using reference TRBV19 and TRBJ1-2, is DGGITQSPKYLFRKEGQNVTLSCEQNLNHDAMYWYRQDPGQGLRLIYYSQIVNDFQKGDIAEGYSVSREKKESFPLTVTSAQKNPTAFYLCASRDTNRGHYGYTFGSGTRLTVV.